The 25 T cell receptor beta chains below come from one sample, sequenced in a study of Ad26.COV2.S vaccination and SARS-CoV-2 variants. The sample's treatment: roughly 18 received Ad26.COV2.S at low or high dose, single or two shots; roughly 5 received placebo; per-sample allocation not given. All samples were drawn on day 63, counting from the first vaccine or placebo injection. Assay used: immunoSEQ multiplex PCR; TCRdb lists only in-frame clones, some missing. The sample contains roughly 300,000 clones, 86% of which appear only once. Sequences were derived from peripheral blood, sampled in a trial of Ad26.COV2.S vaccine versus placebo. These receptors all come from a person aged 18-65 years who received the Ad26.COV2.S COVID-19 vaccine or a placebo.

This clone was seen only a few times. V is TRBV7-3 and J is TRBJ1-2; 7 nucleotides line up with TRBD1. CDR3 length equals 13 residues. The trim removed 5 bases at V and 4 bases at J, leaving 4 bases unmatched. Germline CDR1 reads SGHTA; CDR2 reads FQGTGA. For the CDR3, the DNA is TGTGCCAGCAGCACCCAGGGGGGCTATGGCTACACCTTC. Its translation: CASSTQGGYGYTF.

The chain employs TRBV2 and TRBJ1-4; D ambiguous. The germline V and J ends were trimmed by 3 bases and 4 bases, with 9 bases remaining between them. Germline V gives CDR1 SNHLY, CDR2 FYNNEI. This CDR3 has 14 residues. Written as DNA, the CDR3 is TGTGCCAGCAGTGATCGTGGGCTTAATGAAAAACTGTTTTTT. It translates to CASSDRGLNEKLFF.

This clone was picked up one time. The chain carries TRBV7-8 and TRBJ2-7, with D maybe TRBD1 (5 bases). This CDR3 is 14 amino acids long. V was trimmed by 3 bases and J by 6 bases, leaving 15 bases between them. Looked up from germline, CDR1 is SGHVS and CDR2 is FQNEAQ. CDR3 protein: CASSFYLGRGEQYF. The CDR3 DNA is TGTGCCAGCAGCTTTTATTTGGGTAGGGGCGAGCAGTACTTC.

The CDR3 protein is CASSLDDFIGAFF. In DNA form, the CDR3 reads TGTGCCAGCAGCTTAGACGACTTCATTGGAGCTTTCTTT. V usage is TRBV7-9 and J usage is TRBJ1-1; D is unresolved. The CDR3 length is 13 residues. Germline V lookup: CDR1 SEHNR, CDR2 FQNEAQ (reference sequence). V lost 1 base and J lost 10, with 13 bases in between.

DNA of the CDR3: TGTGCCAGCAGTCGGGGGGACTTGGATTCACCCCTCCACTTT. It yields the protein CASSRGDLDSPLHF. V is TRBV28 and J is TRBJ1-6, with a weak D call TRBD1 (5 bases). Germline CDR1 MDHEN, CDR2 SYDVKM. This CDR3 region has 14 residues. The V gene lost 5 bases and the J gene lost 8 bases, with 13 bases spanning the gap.

V is TRBV7-9 and J is TRBJ2-1, with D maybe TRBD2 (6 bases). Germline CDR1 SEHNR, CDR2 FQNEAQ (reference sequence). This CDR3 has 12 amino acids. The germline V and J ends were trimmed by 1 base and 8 bases, with 6 bases remaining between them. In DNA, the CDR3 is TGTGCCAGCAGCTTAGGGGGGGATGAGCAGTTCTTC. The encoded protein is CASSLGGDEQFF.

V gene TRBV4-3 combines with J gene TRBJ1-2; no clear D gene. V lost 0 bases, J lost 3 bases, and 14 bases lay in between. Germline values: CDR1 LGHNA, CDR2 YSLEER. CDR3 length: 16 residues. CDR3: CASSQDKNTAYYGYTF. The CDR3 DNA is TGCGCCAGCAGCCAAGATAAGAATACAGCGTACTATGGCTACACCTTC.

The CDR3 is CASSPGGNSPLHF. In DNA form, the CDR3 reads TGTGCCAGCAGCCCAGGTGGAAATTCACCCCTCCACTTT. The V call is TRBV7-3, the J call TRBJ1-6; D is unresolved. The CDR3 loop spans 13 amino acids. CDR1 is SGHTA and CDR2 is FQGTGA in the germline V gene. V shed 5 bases and J shed 7 bases, with 9 bases lying between them.

In its sample, this clone was seen once. The rearrangement uses TRBV7-9 and TRBJ1-5; 9 bases are shared with TRBD1. The CDR3 has 18 amino acids. With V trimmed by 3 bases and J by 0 bases, 9 bases remained unmatched. Looked up from germline, CDR1 is SEHNR and CDR2 is FQNEAQ (reference sequence). The CDR3 nucleotides are TGTGCCAGCAGCTTCGGTTGGGGGACAGGGTATAGCAATCAGCCCCAGCATTTT. Amino acid sequence: CASSFGWGTGYSNQPQHF.

The genes are TRBV7-2 and TRBJ2-3; D may be TRBD1 (5 bases). The germline V and J ends were trimmed by 8 bases and 0 bases, with 18 bases remaining between them. CDR1 and CDR2 from the germline V gene are SGHTA and FQGNSA. The length of the CDR3 is 16 residues. CDR3 DNA: TGTGCCAGCGCCGCAGGGTCTTGGGGTAGCACAGATACGCAGTATTTT. Protein product: CASAAGSWGSTDTQYF.

The chain links TRBV7-2 to TRBJ1-5; a weak D match, TRBD1 (6 bases). V was pared by 5 bases and J by 1 base, with 9 bases between. Germline-derived CDR1 and CDR2 are SGHTA and FQGNSA. The CDR3 runs to 14 residues. The chain's CDR3 is CASSPGTSNQPQHF. The CDR3 region has the DNA TGTGCCAGCAGCCCCGGGACAAGCAATCAGCCCCAGCATTTT.

This sequence joins TRBV12-3 or TRBV12-4 and TRBJ1-4; D is ambiguous. The CDR3 totals 12 residues. V shed 5 bases and J shed 3 bases, with 4 bases lying between them. This CDR3 reads CASSPSNEKLFF. In DNA form, the CDR3 reads TGTGCCAGCAGTCCCTCTAATGAAAAACTGTTTTTT.

This sequence joins TRBV28 and TRBJ1-4, with 8 bases lining up with TRBD1. The V gene end was trimmed by 4 bases and the J gene end by 7 bases; junction bases not matched to a gene: 8. The CDR3 spans 15 residues. Germline assignment: CDR1 MDHEN and CDR2 SYDVKM. CDR3 protein: CASSSGQEAGEKLFF. The CDR3 region has the DNA TGTGCCAGCAGTTCGGGACAGGAGGCGGGTGAAAAACTGTTTTTT.

The rearrangement joins TRBV14 to TRBJ2-1, with 8 bases identical to TRBD2. The J segment lost 8 bases and the V segment lost 4 bases, leaving 13 bases of the junction unmatched. This CDR3 has 16 residues. Germline lookup yields CDR1 SGHDN and CDR2 FVKESK. The CDR3 bases are TGTGCCAGCAGCCCGATAGCGGGGCCCATGGCGGATGAGCAGTTCTTC. Encoded protein: CASSPIAGPMADEQFF.

The V and J genes are TRBV28 and TRBJ1-5; a weak D match, TRBD1 (5 bases). V lost 3 bases and J lost 1, with 10 bases in between. CDR1 MDHEN and CDR2 SYDVKM come from the germline V gene. This CDR3 has 15 residues. The CDR3 protein is CASSLIGASNQPQHF. The CDR3 DNA follows: TGTGCCAGCAGTTTGATAGGGGCCAGCAATCAGCCCCAGCATTTT.

CDR3 sequence (DNA): TGTGCCAGCAGCGTAAGCGGGTGGAATTCACCCCTCCACTTT. Amino acids: CASSVSGWNSPLHF. V and J are TRBV9 and TRBJ1-6; no clear D. The CDR3 consists of 14 residues. Germline V lookup: CDR1 SGDLS, CDR2 YYNGEE. Trimming took 1 base from V and 7 from J, leaving 9 bases between them.

This clone appeared once. This chain uses TRBV11-3 with TRBJ1-2, with D possibly being TRBD1 (6 bases). This CDR3 region has 13 residues. The germline V gene has CDR1 SGHNT and CDR2 YENEEA. V lost 4 bases, J lost 8 bases, and 14 bases lay in between. The CDR3 DNA sequence: TGTGCCAGCAGCTCACAGGGCGGTGGCGGCTACACCTTC. Protein product: CASSSQGGGGYTF.

The count of this clone is one. The rearrangement uses TRBV10-1 and TRBJ2-3, with 9 bases aligning to TRBD1. Germline assignment: CDR1 WNHNN and CDR2 SYGVQD (reference sequence). The V gene end was trimmed by 10 bases and the J gene end by 4 bases; junction bases not matched to a gene: 3. The CDR3 covers 12 residues. CDR3 bases: TGCGCCACACAGGGGGCCCCAGATACGCAGTATTTT. Amino acids: CATQGAPDTQYF.

This clone was seen more than once but under ten times. V is TRBV4-2 and J is TRBJ1-1; TRBD1 matches 8 bases. The V gene end was trimmed by 0 bases and the J gene end by 4 bases; junction bases not matched to a gene: 4. This CDR3 comprises 15 residues. From germline, CDR1 is LGHNA and CDR2 YNFKEQ. CDR3 sequence (DNA): TGTGCCAGCAGCCAAGACCAGACAGGGGCCACTGAAGCTTTCTTT. The encoded protein is CASSQDQTGATEAFF.

The gene calls are TRBV28 and TRBJ1-3, with TRBD1 matching over 7 bases. The V gene end was trimmed by 5 bases and the J gene end by 0 bases; junction bases not matched to a gene: 7. The germline CDR1 and CDR2 sequences are MDHEN and SYDVKM. The CDR3 spans 16 residues. The chain's CDR3 is CASSPGQVTSGNTIYF. CDR3 bases: TGTGCCAGCAGTCCCGGACAGGTGACCTCTGGAAACACCATATATTTT.

This chain links TRBV18 with TRBJ2-7; D remains unclear. V was cut by 0 bases and J by 6 bases, with 12 bases left in between. This CDR3 spans 14 amino acids. CDR1 is KGHSH and CDR2 is LQKENI in the germline V gene. CDR3 loop: CASSPPADSSEQYF. CDR3 bases: TGTGCCAGCTCACCACCGGCTGACTCCAGCGAGCAGTACTTC. The full variable domain, with the rest looked up from reference TRBV18 and TRBJ2-7, is NAGVMQNPRHLVRRRGQEARLRCSPMKGHSHVYWYRQLPEEGLKFMVYLQKENIIDESGMPKERFSAEFPKEGPSILRIQQVVRGDSAAYFCASSPPADSSEQYFGPGTRLTVT.

The rearrangement uses TRBV3-1 (or the pseudogene TRBV3-2) and TRBJ2-7; 9 positions agree with TRBD2. V trimming: 0 bases; J trimming: 2 bases; junction bases outside the gene matches: 5. The V gene's germline CDR1 is LGHDT and CDR2 YNNKEL (reference sequence). The CDR3 has 16 amino acids. CDR3 DNA sequence: TGTGCCAGCAGCCAAGATATCCTAGCGGGAACCTACGAGCAGTACTTC. It codes for CASSQDILAGTYEQYF.

This chain links TRBV4-3 with TRBJ2-2; the D is unclear. Germline-derived CDR1 and CDR2 are LGHNA and YSLEER. The CDR3 is 15 residues long. V lost 0 bases, J lost 2 bases, and 7 bases lay in between. Here the CDR3 DNA reads TGCGCCAGCAGCCAAGAGATTTACAACACCGGGGAGCTGTTTTTT. As protein: CASSQEIYNTGELFF.

This chain connects TRBV27 to TRBJ1-1; tentatively, D is TRBD1 (5 bases). Germline V lookup: CDR1 MNHEY, CDR2 SMNVEV (reference sequence). With 3 bases removed from V and 4 bases from J, the gap between germline ends came to 12 bases. The CDR3 is 14 amino acids. The CDR3 nucleotides are TGTGCCAGCAGTTTCGGGTCAGGGACCACTGAAGCTTTCTTT. Protein: CASSFGSGTTEAFF.

The chain carries TRBV12-3 or TRBV12-4 and TRBJ1-2, with D uncertain. The V gene lost 5 bases and the J gene lost 6 bases, with 13 bases spanning the gap. The CDR3 loop spans 13 amino acids. CDR3 coding DNA: TGTGCCAGCAGTCCTGGGAGATCTGATGGCTACACCTTC. As protein: CASSPGRSDGYTF.